This TCR beta chain was recovered during a study of T cells after yellow fever vaccination. This clonotype was picked up many times. Germline loops: CDR1 DFQATT, CDR2 SNEGSKA (reference sequence). This CDR3 contains 14 residues. Trimming removed 2 bases from V and 0 bases from J, with 11 bases in between. Each CDR3 protein gets one entry after TCRdb re-called the 5' RACE reads with MiXCR. The sample yields over 110,000 distinct CDR3 sequences, 7.7% seen once. This sample comprised CD4+ T cells sorted from PBMCs, obtained 5 days after the yellow fever booster vaccination. The chain has TRBV20-1 and TRBJ2-7, with D unresolved. The origin of this receptor is a man aged 30 to 45 who received the YFV17D yellow fever vaccine. CDR3 region: CSARLKISSYEQYF. CDR3 in DNA: TGCAGTGCTAGACTAAAAATTAGCTCCTACGAGCAGTACTTC.